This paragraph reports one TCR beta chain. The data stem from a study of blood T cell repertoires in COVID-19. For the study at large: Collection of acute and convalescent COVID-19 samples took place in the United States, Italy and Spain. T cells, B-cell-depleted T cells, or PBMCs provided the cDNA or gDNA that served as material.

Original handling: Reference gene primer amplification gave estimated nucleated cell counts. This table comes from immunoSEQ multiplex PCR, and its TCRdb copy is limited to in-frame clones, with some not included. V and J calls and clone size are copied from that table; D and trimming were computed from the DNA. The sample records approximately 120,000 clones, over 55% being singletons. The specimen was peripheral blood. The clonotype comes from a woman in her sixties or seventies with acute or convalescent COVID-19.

The CDR3 here is CASSLWRSSTGELFF. CDR3 DNA sequence: TGTGCCAGCAGTTTGTGGCGGAGTTCCACCGGGGAGCTGTTTTTT. This sequence joins TRBV28 and TRBJ2-2; D call uncertain. The CDR3 runs 15 residues. CDR1 MDHEN and CDR2 SYDVKM come from the germline V gene. V lost 3 bases and J lost 4, with 12 bases in between.